This T cell receptor beta chain was found in a study of T cells in women clearing cervical HPV infection. J lost 5 bases, V lost 0 bases, and 4 bases had no gene match. CDR3 size: 14 residues. Germline CDR1 is MNHEY and CDR2 is SMNVEV (reference sequence). On this clone itself: The CDR3 end lies 3 residues beyond the end of the read and is filled in from the germline J gene.

Genomic DNA, averaging approximately 1,200 ng per sample, yielded TCR beta CDR3 via immunoSEQ. Profiled with immunoSEQ multiplex PCR; TCRdb holds only in-frame clones, not every one. Its listing shows about 22,000 clones. The receptor was isolated from a woman aged 18-70 years with a cervical HPV16 infection that either progressed to CIN3+ or cleared (not recorded which). V and J are TRBV27 and TRBJ2-7; 7 bases map to TRBD1. Sequencing was performed on blood buffy coat. CDR3 amino acids: CASSLSRTGHEQYF. The CDR3 bases that were read are TGTGCCAGCAGTTTATCGAGGACAGGCCACGAG.